These 5 T cell receptor beta chains originate from one sample sequenced in a study of blood T cell repertoires in COVID-19. TCRdb's table, derived via immunoSEQ multiplex PCR, lists solely in-frame clones and lacks some. This table holds about 140,000 clones, around 85% found once. Sequences were obtained from peripheral blood. These receptors all stem from a man in his forties or fifties with acute or convalescent COVID-19.

The CDR3 sequence is CASSEGQMASGNTIYF. CDR3 coding DNA: TGTGCCAGCAGCGAGGGACAGATGGCCTCTGGAAACACCATATATTTT. The chain employs TRBV3-1 (or the pseudogene TRBV3-2) and TRBJ1-3; 7 nucleotides match TRBD1. The CDR3 is 16 residues long. Trimming took 5 bases from V and 0 from J; bases not matched to a gene: 7. The germline CDR1 and CDR2 sequences are LGHDT and YNNKEL (reference sequence).

V usage is TRBV7-2 and J usage is TRBJ2-5; no clear D. Germline V gene data show CDR1 as SGHTA and CDR2 as FQGNSA. V lost 1 base to trimming and J lost 2 bases, with 8 bases between them. The length of the CDR3 is 14 residues. The CDR3 coding sequence is TGTGCCAGCAGCTTAGGATTACAGCAAGAGACCCAGTACTTC. Its translation is CASSLGLQQETQYF.

The chain uses TRBV9 and TRBJ2-7; possible D gene TRBD1, 6 bases. V lost 0 bases, J lost 2 bases, and 9 bases lay in between. The CDR3 is 14 amino acids. CDR1 is SGDLS, CDR2 YYNGEE, per germline. The CDR3 sequence: CASSVGGGTYEQYF. The CDR3 nucleotides are TGTGCCAGCAGCGTAGGAGGGGGTACCTACGAGCAGTACTTC.

The chain joins TRBV7-9 to TRBJ2-3, with 11 bases that match TRBD2. CDR3 length: 16 amino acids. The V and J ends lost 6 bases and 2 bases, in that order; junction bases with no gene match: 7. Germline lookup yields CDR1 SEHNR and CDR2 FQNEAQ (reference sequence). In DNA, the CDR3 is TGTGCCAGCAGAACCGGGACTAGCGGATACACAGATACGCAGTATTTT. It encodes CASRTGTSGYTDTQYF.

V gene TRBV6-5 combines with J gene TRBJ1-2, with a possible D match to TRBD1 (5 bases). Trimming shortened V by 7 bases and J by 6 bases, and 12 bases separated the two germline ends. Germline V gene data show CDR1 as MNHEY and CDR2 as SVGAGI. The CDR3 is 12 residues long. CDR3 DNA sequence: TGTGCCAGCACCAACAGGCACGATGGCTACACCTTC. It translates to CASTNRHDGYTF.